This TCR beta chain derives from a study of vaccination effects on CD4 cells after COVID-19. The assay was immunoSEQ multiplex PCR, and TCRdb's table has in-frame clones only and misses some. In the table there are 20,000 to 25,000 clones, roughly 78% of which are singletons. Antigen-specific CD4+ T cells were expanded with viral peptide pools in the ViraFEST assay before sequencing. Researchers isolated CD4+ T cells once approximately eleven days of culture had elapsed. Absence of prior SARS-CoV-2 infection characterized the vaccine recipients, who showed negative nucleocapsid antibodies. The researchers cultured 1.5 million to 2 million PBMC per well with approximately 10 IU/ml IL-2 and 8 to 10 ug/ml peptides. The authors exchanged half the medium for IL-2 medium on days 3 and 7. Comment on this clone: Its antigen is unidentified.

The study, taken as a whole, reports: Only 1 of 255 vaccine-induced clones from healthy vaccinees cross-reacted with common cold coronaviruses.

The sequence came from a human donor who received a COVID-19 vaccine. The material was CD4+ T cells from PBMCs cultured with HCoV-NL63 spike peptides, obtained before COVID-19 vaccination.

The CDR3 sequence: CSVGGSMGGPNNEQFF. CDR3 nucleotide sequence: TGCAGCGTTGGGGGCAGTATGGGGGGCCCGAACAATGAGCAGTTCTTC. The chain is built from TRBV29-1 and TRBJ2-1; either TRBD1 or TRBD2 may fit D (6 bases each). The V end was cut by 4 bases, the J end by 5 bases, with 21 bases between. Per the germline V gene, CDR1 is SQVTM and CDR2 is ANQGSEA. This CDR3 has 16 residues.